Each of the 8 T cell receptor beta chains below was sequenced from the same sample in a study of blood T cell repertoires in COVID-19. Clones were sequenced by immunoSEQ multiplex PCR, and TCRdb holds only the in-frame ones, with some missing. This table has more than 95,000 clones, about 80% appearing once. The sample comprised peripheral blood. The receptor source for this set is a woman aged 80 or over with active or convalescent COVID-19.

This CDR3 is CASTRNSYNEQFF. The CDR3 nucleotides read TGTGCCAGCACCAGGAACTCCTACAATGAGCAGTTCTTC. The V call is TRBV11-1, the J call TRBJ2-1, with D uncertain. Germline assignment: CDR1 SGHAT and CDR2 FQDESV (reference sequence). The length of the CDR3 is 13 residues. V was pared by 7 bases and J by 0 bases, with 7 bases between.

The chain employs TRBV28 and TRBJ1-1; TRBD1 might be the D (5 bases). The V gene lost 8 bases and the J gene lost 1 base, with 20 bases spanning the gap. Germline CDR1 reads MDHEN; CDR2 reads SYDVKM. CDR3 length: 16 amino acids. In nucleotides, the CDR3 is TGTGCCAGCCTGGGAAGCTGGGGGGGTGGGAACACTGAAGCTTTCTTT. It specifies CASLGSWGGGNTEAFF.

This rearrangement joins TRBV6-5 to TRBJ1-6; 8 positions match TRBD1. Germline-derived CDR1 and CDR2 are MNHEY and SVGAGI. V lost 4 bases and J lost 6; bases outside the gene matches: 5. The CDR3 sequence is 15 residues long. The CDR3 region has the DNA TGTGCCAGCAGTTCTCAGGGGGCGGGTAATTCACCCCTCCACTTT. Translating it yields CASSSQGAGNSPLHF.

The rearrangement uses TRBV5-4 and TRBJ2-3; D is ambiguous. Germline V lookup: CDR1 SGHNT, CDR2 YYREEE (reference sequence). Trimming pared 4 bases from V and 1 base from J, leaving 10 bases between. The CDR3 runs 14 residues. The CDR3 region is CASSSKLGTDTQYF. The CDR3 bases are TGTGCCAGCAGCAGTAAATTAGGCACAGATACGCAGTATTTT. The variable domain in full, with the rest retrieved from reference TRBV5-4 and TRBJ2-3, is ETGVTQSPTHLIKTRGQQVTLRCSSQSGHNTVSWYQQALGQGPQFIFQYYREEENGRGNFPPRFSGLQFPNYSSELNVNALELDDSALYLCASSSKLGTDTQYFGPGTRLTVL.

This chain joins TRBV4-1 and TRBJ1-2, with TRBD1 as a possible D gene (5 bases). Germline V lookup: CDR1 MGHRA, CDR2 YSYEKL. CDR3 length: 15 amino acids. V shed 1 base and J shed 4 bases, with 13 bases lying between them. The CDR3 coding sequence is TGCGCCAGCAGCCAAGGTCCACAGGAGCCCTATGGCTACACCTTC. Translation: CASSQGPQEPYGYTF.

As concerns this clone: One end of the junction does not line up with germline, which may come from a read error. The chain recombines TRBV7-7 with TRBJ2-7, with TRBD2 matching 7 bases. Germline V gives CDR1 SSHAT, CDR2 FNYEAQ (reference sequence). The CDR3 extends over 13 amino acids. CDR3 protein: CASSLGAGDEQYF. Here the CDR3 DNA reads TGTGCTAGCAGCTTAGGTGCGGGGGACGAGCAGTACTTC.

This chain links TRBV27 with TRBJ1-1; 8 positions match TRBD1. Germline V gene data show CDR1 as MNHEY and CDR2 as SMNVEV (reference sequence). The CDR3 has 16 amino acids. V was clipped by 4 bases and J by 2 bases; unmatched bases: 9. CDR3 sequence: CASSSAGGAGNTEAFF. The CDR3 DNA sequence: TGTGCCAGCAGTTCGGCAGGGGGCGCGGGAAACACTGAAGCTTTCTTT.

CDR3 sequence: CASRDSYTGELFF. The CDR3 bases are TGTGCCAGCAGGGACTCCTACACCGGGGAGCTGTTTTTT. V is TRBV25-1 and J is TRBJ2-2; perhaps TRBD2 as D (5 bases). Looked up from germline, CDR1 is MGHDK and CDR2 is SYGVNS. The V end was cut by 6 bases, the J end by 3 bases, with 8 bases between. The CDR3 contains 13 residues.